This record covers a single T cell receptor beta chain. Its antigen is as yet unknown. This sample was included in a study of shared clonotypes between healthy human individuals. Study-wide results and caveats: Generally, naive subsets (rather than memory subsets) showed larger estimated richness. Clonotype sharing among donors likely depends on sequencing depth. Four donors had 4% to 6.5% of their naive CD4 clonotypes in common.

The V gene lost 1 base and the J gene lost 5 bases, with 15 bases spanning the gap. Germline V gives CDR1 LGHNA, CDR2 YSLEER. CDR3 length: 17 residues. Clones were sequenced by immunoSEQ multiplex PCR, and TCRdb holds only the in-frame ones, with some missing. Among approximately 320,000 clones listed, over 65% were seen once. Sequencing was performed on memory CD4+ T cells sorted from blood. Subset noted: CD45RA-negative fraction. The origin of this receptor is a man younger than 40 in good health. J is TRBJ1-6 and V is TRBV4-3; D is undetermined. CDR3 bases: TGCGCCAGCAGCCAAGGAGGTTGGGGAGTTAATAATTCACCCCTCCACTTT. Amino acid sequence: CASSQGGWGVNNSPLHF.